These T cell receptor beta chains were read from a single sample in a study of blood T cells in healthy people across ages. Each CDR3 protein gets one entry after TCRdb re-called the 5' RACE reads with MiXCR. The table includes approximately 290,000 distinct CDR3 sequences, around 30% detected once. Material for sequencing was blood. Receptor source: a woman between 65 and 79 years old in good health. CDR3s include the opening cysteine and the closing phenylalanine or tryptophan. D genes are given only for firm matches. Size is omitted from some rows. Given values are once, few, many or a class for expanded clones.

TRBJ1-2,TRBV2,few,-,CASSSAPNGYTF,TGTGCCAGCTCTTCGGCCCCGAATGGCTACACCTTC
TRBJ2-5,TRBV29-1,many,-,CSVVGPGQQETQYF,TGCAGCGTTGTGGGCCCCGGACAGCAAGAGACCCAGTACTTC
TRBJ2-2,TRBV25-1,few,TRBD1,CASRAPGTGFTGELFF,TGTGCCAGCAGAGCCCCCGGGACAGGCTTCACCGGGGAGCTGTTTTTT
TRBJ2-2,TRBV11-2,few,TRBD1,CASSLRSGGGTGELFF,TGTGCCAGCAGCCTTCGTTCAGGGGGCGGCACCGGGGAGCTGTTTTTT
TRBJ1-5,TRBV4-3,-,-,CASSQDFYQPQHF,TGCGCCAGCAGCCAAGATTTCTATCAGCCCCAGCATTTT
TRBJ2-7,TRBV7-2,-,TRBD2,CASSYPGLAVEQYF,TGTGCCAGCAGTTACCCGGGACTAGCAGTCGAGCAGTACTTC
TRBJ2-3,TRBV20-1,-,TRBD2,CSASLHRAGRGDTQYF,TGCAGTGCTAGTCTCCACCGGGCGGGGAGGGGAGATACGCAGTATTTT
TRBJ1-2,TRBV7-2,few,-,CASSPSVGAHGYTF,TGTGCCAGCAGCCCTTCAGTGGGGGCTCATGGCTACACCTTC
TRBJ2-3,TRBV2,few,-,CASILQGHTDTQYF,TGTGCCAGCATTCTCCAAGGTCACACAGATACGCAGTATTTT
TRBJ2-5,TRBV28,-,-,CASSTRIGGGTQYF,TGTGCCAGCAGTACCAGGATAGGGGGAGGGACCCAGTACTTC
TRBJ2-7,TRBV7-8,-,-,CASSSSAPSSSYEQYF,TGTGCCAGCAGCTCCAGCGCCCCTAGCTCTTCGTACGAGCAGTACTTC
TRBJ2-3,TRBV9,few,-,CASSAGNLGGVTDTQYF,TGTGCCAGCAGCGCGGGTAATCTAGGGGGAGTGACAGATACGCAGTATTTT
TRBJ2-7,TRBV28,-,TRBD1,CASSVGQSSYEQYF,TGTGCCAGCAGTGTGGGACAGTCGTCCTACGAGCAGTACTTC
TRBJ2-1,TRBV11-1,many,-,CASSLAEYNEQFF,TGTGCCAGCAGCTTAGCGGAGTACAATGAGCAGTTCTTC
TRBJ2-1,TRBV5-1,-,-,CASRRGDSTYNEQFF,TGCGCCAGCCGGAGGGGGGACAGTACCTACAATGAGCAGTTCTTC
TRBJ1-5,TRBV28,few,-,CASSPRSGYSNQPQHF,TGTGCCAGCAGTCCCCGCTCGGGGTATAGCAATCAGCCCCAGCATTTT
TRBJ1-1,TRBV14,-,-,CASSRGDNEAFF,TGTGCCAGCAGCCGGGGGGATAATGAAGCTTTCTTT
TRBJ2-3,TRBV7-2,many,-,CASSPASGRDTQYF,TGTGCCAGCAGCCCGGCAAGCGGGCGCGATACGCAGTATTTT
TRBJ2-2,TRBV28,-,-,CASSSRISGELFF,TGTGCCAGCAGTTCCAGGATTTCCGGGGAGCTGTTTTTT
TRBJ2-3,TRBV7-8,-,TRBD2,CASSQGLAPDTQYF,TGTGCCAGCAGCCAGGGACTAGCCCCCGATACGCAGTATTTT
TRBJ2-1,TRBV5-1,many,TRBD1,CASTDRELIGSYNEQFF,TGCGCCAGCACGGACAGGGAATTGATCGGCTCCTACAATGAGCAGTTCTTC
TRBJ2-7,TRBV28,-,TRBD2,CASSSNREGRGEQYF,TGTGCCAGCAGTTCCAACCGGGAGGGCCGGGGGGAGCAGTACTTC
TRBJ2-5,TRBV5-1,-,-,CASSTRDRETQYF,TGCGCCAGCAGCACCCGGGACCGCGAGACCCAGTACTTC
TRBJ2-1,TRBV5-1,-,-,CASNPWSLPGSNNEQFF,TGCGCCAGCAACCCTTGGTCCCTGCCCGGGTCCAACAATGAGCAGTTCTTC
TRBJ2-7,TRBV4-1,-,TRBD2,CASSHPWGGRSSYEQYF,TGCGCCAGCAGCCACCCCTGGGGGGGAAGGAGCTCCTACGAGCAGTACTTC
TRBJ1-1,TRBV28,-,-,CASSSPGERGRAEAFF,TGTGCCAGCAGCTCCCCCGGGGAGAGGGGCCGGGCTGAAGCTTTCTTT
TRBJ2-5,TRBV5-1,-,-,CASSSTVGTPGAQYF,TGCGCCAGCAGCTCCACTGTAGGGACCCCCGGGGCCCAGTACTTC
TRBJ2-4,TRBV6-5,-,TRBD2,CASSYRGDIQYF,TGTGCCAGCAGTTACCGGGGGGACATTCAGTACTTC
TRBJ2-2,TRBV24-1,few,-,CATSDLQDSRTGELFF,TGTGCCACCAGTGATTTGCAGGATAGTAGGACCGGGGAGCTGTTTTTT
TRBJ1-5,TRBV18,-,TRBD1,CASSRQGETQPQHF,TGTGCCAGCTCACGACAGGGTGAAACTCAGCCCCAGCATTTT